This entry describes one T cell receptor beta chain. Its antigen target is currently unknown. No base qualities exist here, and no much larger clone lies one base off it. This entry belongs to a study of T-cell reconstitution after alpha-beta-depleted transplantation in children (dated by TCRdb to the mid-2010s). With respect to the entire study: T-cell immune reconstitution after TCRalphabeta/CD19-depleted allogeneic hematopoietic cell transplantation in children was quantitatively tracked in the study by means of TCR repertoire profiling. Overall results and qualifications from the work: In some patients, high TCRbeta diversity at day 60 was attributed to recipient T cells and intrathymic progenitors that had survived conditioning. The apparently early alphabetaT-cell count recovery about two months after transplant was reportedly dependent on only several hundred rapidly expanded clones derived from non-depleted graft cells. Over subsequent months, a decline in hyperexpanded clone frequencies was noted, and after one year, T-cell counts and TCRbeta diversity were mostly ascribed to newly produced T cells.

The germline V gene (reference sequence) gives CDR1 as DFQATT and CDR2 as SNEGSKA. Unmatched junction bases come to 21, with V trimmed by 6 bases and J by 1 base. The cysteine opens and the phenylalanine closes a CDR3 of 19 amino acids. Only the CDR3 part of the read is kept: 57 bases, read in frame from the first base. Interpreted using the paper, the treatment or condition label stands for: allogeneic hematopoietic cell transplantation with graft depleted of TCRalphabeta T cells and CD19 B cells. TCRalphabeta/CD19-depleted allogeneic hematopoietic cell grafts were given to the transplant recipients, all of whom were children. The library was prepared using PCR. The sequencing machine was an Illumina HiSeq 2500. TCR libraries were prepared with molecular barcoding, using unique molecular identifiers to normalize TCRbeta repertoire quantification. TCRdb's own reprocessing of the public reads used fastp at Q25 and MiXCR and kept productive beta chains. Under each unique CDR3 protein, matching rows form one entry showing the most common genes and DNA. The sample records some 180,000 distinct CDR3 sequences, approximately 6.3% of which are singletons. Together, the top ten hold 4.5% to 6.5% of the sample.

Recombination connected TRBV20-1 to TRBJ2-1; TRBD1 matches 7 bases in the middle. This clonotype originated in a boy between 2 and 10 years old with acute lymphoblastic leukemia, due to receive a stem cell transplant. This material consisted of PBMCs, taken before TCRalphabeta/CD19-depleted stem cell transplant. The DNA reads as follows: TGCAGTGCATCGCCCGTGAGACAGGGCCACCCTTGGTCCTACAATGAGCAGTTCTTC. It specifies CSASPVRQGHPWSYNEQFF.